This passage covers 22 T cell receptor beta chains from one sample sequenced in a study of T cell changes during pregnancy in multiple sclerosis (dated by TCRdb to between 2018 and 2021). Library preparation employed the immunoSEQ multiplex PCR assay. TCRdb mirrors the immuneACCESS table, restricted to in-frame sequences. Some clones are absent from its copies; in checked studies, under half trace to an unresolved V gene, and the reason for the others is unknown. For this sample the table gives under 85,000 clones, of which about nine tenths were detected only once. Of the sample, 0.47% falls within the top ten clones. The source material was CD4+ T cells from peripheral blood mononuclear cells, sampled in the second trimester of pregnancy. The receptor source for this set is a female donor with multiple sclerosis, enrolled in a pregnancy study.

The J gene is TRBJ1-5, the V gene TRBV4-3; 11 nucleotides agree with TRBD1. Trimming at V came to 3 bases and at J to 4 bases, leaving 2 bases not matched to a gene. The CDR3 consists of 15 residues. CDR1 is LGHNA and CDR2 is YSLEER in the germline V gene. The CDR3 loop reads CASSQDRGLNQPQHF. The CDR3 nucleotides are TGCGCCAGCAGCCAGGACAGGGGGCTTAATCAGCCCCAGCATTTT.

The chain has TRBV6-5 and TRBJ1-1; 9 nucleotides match TRBD1. The V and J ends lost 6 bases and 1 base, in that order; junction bases with no gene match: 6. CDR3 length: 15 residues. Germline CDR1 reads MNHEY; CDR2 reads SVGAGI. CDR3 nucleotides: TGTGCCAGCAGACCCGGGGGACAGGGGAACACTGAAGCTTTCTTT. This codes for CASRPGGQGNTEAFF.

The J gene is TRBJ2-6, the V gene TRBV30; no definite D call. The germline V and J ends were trimmed by 0 bases and 0 bases, with 3 bases remaining between them. The germline CDR1 and CDR2 sequences are GTSNPN and SVGIG (reference sequence). This CDR3 region has 14 residues. The CDR3 nucleotides are TGTGCCTGGAGTGTCGGCTCTGGGGCCAACGTCCTGACTTTC. Translated, it gives CAWSVGSGANVLTF.

This clone appeared a single time. The rearrangement uses TRBV6-5 and TRBJ1-3; D is unresolved. V lost 6 bases to trimming and J lost 0 bases, with 12 bases between them. Germline lookup yields CDR1 MNHEY and CDR2 SVGAGI. The CDR3 runs 15 residues. The CDR3, as DNA: TGTGCCAGCAGCCCACGGAGTAGCTCTGGAAACACCATATATTTT. Its protein product is CASSPRSSSGNTIYF.

V is TRBV5-8 and J is TRBJ2-7; D remains ambiguous. The CDR3 runs 13 residues. Germline V lookup: CDR1 SGHTS, CDR2 YDEGEE. The V and J ends lost 2 bases and 1 base respectively, with 7 bases between them. The CDR3 bases are TGTGCCAGCAGCTTCCCGGGTTCCTACGAGCAGTACTTC. Protein: CASSFPGSYEQYF.

The table lists this clone with a count of one. The chain has TRBV14 and TRBJ2-7, with TRBD2 matching 10 bases. J gave up 3 bases and V 2 bases, and 1 base lay outside the gene matches. CDR1 and CDR2 (germline): SGHDN, FVKESK. This CDR3 comprises 14 residues. CDR3 DNA sequence: TGTGCCAGCAGCCAACTAGCGGGGGACTACGAGCAGTACTTC. It codes for CASSQLAGDYEQYF.

The chain carries TRBV9 and TRBJ1-1; a weak D match, TRBD1 (6 bases). V gave up 7 bases and J gave up 1 base, with 14 bases separating them. Germline V gene data show CDR1 as SGDLS and CDR2 as YYNGEE. The CDR3 is 14 residues long. The chain's CDR3 is CASERDISNTEAFF. For the CDR3, the DNA is TGTGCCAGCGAGAGGGACATTTCGAACACTGAAGCTTTCTTT. The whole variable domain, filled in from reference TRBV9 and TRBJ1-1, reads DSGVTQTPKHLITATGQRVTLRCSPRSGDLSVYWYQQSLDQGLQFLIQYYNGEERAKGNILERFSAQQFPDLHSELNLSSLELGDSALYFCASERDISNTEAFFGQGTRLTVV.

The genes are TRBV15 and TRBJ2-3, with 10 bases aligning to TRBD1. The trim removed 4 bases at V and 3 bases at J, leaving 4 bases unmatched. CDR3 size: 15 residues. The germline CDR1 and CDR2 sequences are LNHNV and YYDKDF (reference sequence). The CDR3 DNA reads TGTGCCACCAGCACGCGGACAGGGGGAACAGATACGCAGTATTTT. Translation: CATSTRTGGTDTQYF.

The chain recombines TRBV5-4 with TRBJ1-2; D is possibly TRBD1 (6 bases). V was shortened by 0 bases and J by 2 bases, with 11 bases between the two germline ends. The CDR3 has 15 residues. CDR1 is SGHNT and CDR2 is YYREEE in the germline V gene (reference sequence). The CDR3 region is CASSLAGQPNYGYTF. The CDR3 DNA sequence: TGTGCCAGCAGCTTGGCCGGACAGCCCAACTATGGCTACACCTTC.

As regards this clone: Sequence at one end of the junction differs from germline and may be a read error. V and J are TRBV15 and TRBJ2-3; possibly TRBD1 for D (6 bases). There are 16 residues in the CDR3. Germline CDR1 reads LNHNV; CDR2 reads YYDKDF (reference sequence). CDR3 sequence reads: CATSGEQGLFSDTQYF. Written as DNA, the CDR3 is TGTGCCACCAGCGGAGAACAGGGTCTTTTTTCAGATACGCAGTATTTT.

This chain joins TRBV11-1 and TRBJ2-7, with 8 positions matching TRBD2. V shed 5 bases, J shed 1 base, and the junction held 13 bases outside the gene matches. The germline gives CDR1 SGHAT, CDR2 FQDESV (reference sequence). The CDR3 loop spans 17 amino acids. DNA of the CDR3: TGTGCCAGCAGCCGACCGACTAGCGCAAAGGTGTCCTACGAGCAGTACTTC. Translation: CASSRPTSAKVSYEQYF.

This clone was picked up one time. The chain is built from TRBV10-3 and TRBJ1-2; 7 nucleotides agree with TRBD1. The V and J ends lost 6 bases and 1 base, in that order; junction bases with no gene match: 11. Germline lookup yields CDR1 ENHRY and CDR2 SYGVKD. The CDR3 has 16 residues. The DNA of the CDR3 is TGTGCCATCAGGTCGACAGGGCTAAGTTTTAACTATGGCTACACCTTC. Its translation: CAIRSTGLSFNYGYTF.

This clone was detected once. V gene TRBV19 combines with J gene TRBJ1-5, with D unresolved. The germline gives CDR1 LNHDA, CDR2 SQIVND (reference sequence). With 6 bases removed from V and 4 bases from J, the gap between germline ends came to 22 bases. The CDR3 spans 17 residues. For the CDR3, the DNA is TGTGCCAGTAGGCTTCGGGGAGGGAAATCGGGAAATCAGCCCCAGCATTTT. This sequence encodes CASRLRGGKSGNQPQHF. The entire variable domain, with the rest obtained from reference TRBV19 and TRBJ1-5, is as follows: DGGITQSPKYLFRKEGQNVTLSCEQNLNHDAMYWYRQDPGQGLRLIYYSQIVNDFQKGDIAEGYSVSREKKESFPLTVTSAQKNPTAFYLCASRLRGGKSGNQPQHFGDGTRLSIL.

This clone was recorded only once. The rearrangement joins TRBV6-1 to TRBJ2-1; D gene ambiguous. There are 11 residues in the CDR3. CDR1 and CDR2 from the germline V gene are MNHNS and SASEGT. The V and J ends lost 6 bases and 5 bases respectively, with 5 bases between them. For the CDR3, the DNA is TGTGCCAGCAGCTACCACAATGAGCAGTTCTTC. Amino acid sequence: CASSYHNEQFF.

A word on this clone: With a much larger clone just one base away, this may be a read error. The chain couples TRBV27 to TRBJ1-1, with 8 positions matching TRBD1. The germline gives CDR1 MNHEY, CDR2 SMNVEV (reference sequence). Trimming at V came to 6 bases and at J to 4 bases, leaving 4 bases not matched to a gene. The CDR3 has 13 residues. CDR3 nucleotide sequence: TGTGCCAGCAGAACCACAGGGGGCACTGAAGCTTTCTTT. Amino acid sequence: CASRTTGGTEAFF.

The chain joins TRBV11-3 to TRBJ1-6; D is uncertain. Per germline, CDR1 SGHNT and CDR2 YENEEA. Trimming stripped 4 bases from V and 7 bases from J, with 8 bases between. The CDR3 sequence is 13 residues long. CDR3: CASSSRLNSPLHF. As DNA, the CDR3 is TGTGCCAGCAGCTCACGGTTAAATTCACCCCTCCACTTT.

The rearrangement joins TRBV19 to TRBJ1-3, with D possibly TRBD1 on 5 matching bases. Trimming took 3 bases from V and 3 from J, leaving 15 bases between them. The CDR3 is 16 amino acids. The germline V gene encodes CDR1 LNHDA and CDR2 SQIVND (reference sequence). As DNA, the CDR3 is TGTGCCAGTAGTATTGGCCGGACACTTCGTGGAAACACCATATATTTT. Amino acid sequence: CASSIGRTLRGNTIYF.

The chain employs TRBV28 and TRBJ2-7; D remains ambiguous. The CDR3 consists of 14 residues. Germline CDR1 and CDR2: MDHEN and SYDVKM. V dropped 5 bases and J dropped 3 bases, with 14 bases sitting between them. The CDR3 reads CASSLLTPGYEQYF. The CDR3 bases are TGTGCCAGCAGTCTGTTGACACCCGGCTACGAGCAGTACTTC. Drawing the rest from reference TRBV28 and TRBJ2-7, the complete variable domain is DVKVTQSSRYLVKRTGEKVFLECVQDMDHENMFWYRQDPGLGLRLIYFSYDVKMKEKGDIPEGYSVSREKKERFSLILESASTNQTSMYLCASSLLTPGYEQYFGPGTRLTVT.

The chain uses TRBV6-1 and TRBJ1-2; the D gene is possibly TRBD1 (5 bases). Per germline, CDR1 MNHNS and CDR2 SASEGT. The CDR3 loop spans 12 amino acids. The V and J ends lost 2 bases and 7 bases respectively, with 8 bases between them. In nucleotides, the CDR3 is TGTGCCAGCAGTGAATCCAGGGCTGGCTACACCTTC. Translated, it gives CASSESRAGYTF.

This clone was seen ten or more times. The chain links TRBV5-1 to TRBJ2-7, with 16 bases aligning to TRBD2. The germline V gene has CDR1 SGHRS and CDR2 YFSETQ. The CDR3 covers 16 residues. J gave up 5 bases and V 4 bases, and 6 bases lay outside the gene matches. CDR3 DNA: TGCGCCAGCAGCGCGGGACTAGCGGGAGGGCGTGACGAGCAGTACTTC. It specifies CASSAGLAGGRDEQYF. The entire variable domain, with the rest obtained from reference TRBV5-1 and TRBJ2-7, is as follows: KAGVTQTPRYLIKTRGQQVTLSCSPISGHRSVSWYQQTPGQGLQFLFEYFSETQRNKGNFPGRFSGRQFSNSRSEMNVSTLELGDSALYLCASSAGLAGGRDEQYFGPGTRLTVT.

The V gene is TRBV4-3, the J gene TRBJ2-5; 7 bases are shared with TRBD2. V lost 0 bases and J lost 5; bases outside the gene matches: 6. The CDR3 covers 15 residues. Germline lookup yields CDR1 LGHNA and CDR2 YSLEER. CDR3 bases: TGCGCCAGCAGCCAAGAGCAGCGGGGCAGGGAGACCCAGTACTTC. Its protein product is CASSQEQRGRETQYF.

The V call is TRBV9, the J call TRBJ2-1; TRBD2 matches 8 bases. CDR3 size: 16 residues. The V gene end was trimmed by 0 bases and the J gene end by 8 bases; junction bases not matched to a gene: 10. The V gene's germline CDR1 is SGDLS and CDR2 YYNGEE. The chain's CDR3 is CASSVGAGGLWDEQFF. CDR3 nucleotides: TGTGCCAGCAGCGTAGGGGCGGGAGGCCTCTGGGATGAGCAGTTCTTC.